This paragraph reports one T cell receptor beta chain. Its antigen is not known. One end of the junction varies from germline; a read error may be responsible. The data derive from a study of regulatory T cells in long-lasting Graves disease. Turning to the study itself: Antithyroid drugs had been taken by newly diagnosed Graves' patients for under 3 months.

Specified time point: newly diagnosed GD, antithyroid drugs for less than 3 months. RNA isolated from PBMCs was used to make the TCR library. Germline CDR1 MNHNS, CDR2 SASEGT. There are 15 residues in the CDR3. CDR3-region Arm-PCR and iRepertoire HTBI primers produced the TCR beta libraries. MiXCR, run by TCRdb on the multiplex PCR reads, gives a single entry per CDR3 protein. The table has approximately 490,000 distinct CDR3 sequences, roughly 17% seen once. General study results and limits: A reduction in accuracy may have resulted from the small sample size.

These data also formed part of another study, on T cells in Graves' hyperthyroidism and ophthalmopathy. That work contributes: First-round RT-PCR with HTBI primers amplified the TCR CDR3 region.

The TCR was taken from a man in his forties with Graves disease. Sequenced material: peripheral blood mononuclear cells (PBMCs), taken at new diagnosis, from a patient treated with antithyroid drugs. The chain has TRBV6-1 and TRBJ2-1; TRBD2 aligns across 16 bases. The CDR3 here is CVSRGTSGRVNEQFF. The CDR3 DNA reads as TGTGTCAGCAGGGGGACTAGCGGGAGGGTCAATGAGCAGTTCTTC.